Listed here are 18 T cell receptor beta chains from one sample, sequenced in a study of PD-1 blockade in classical Hodgkin lymphoma. Generated by immunoSEQ multiplex PCR, the TCRdb table keeps only in-frame clones and is missing some. The repertoire holds tens of thousands of clones, with around 80% as singletons. Regarding time point: cycle 4 day 1 (C4D1), after five to seven weeks of nivolumab. Every single patient, without exception, relapsed after autologous stem cell transplantation, and brentuximab vedotin exposure varied. The material was peripheral blood mononuclear cells (PBMCs), obtained before the fourth cycle of nivolumab. All receptors derive from a human donor with classical Hodgkin lymphoma.

The chain is built from TRBV7-9 and TRBJ1-1; 8 nucleotides agree with TRBD1. The germline gives CDR1 SEHNR, CDR2 FQNEAQ (reference sequence). The length of the CDR3 is 14 residues. J lost 5 bases, V lost 2 bases, and 4 bases had no gene match. The CDR3 DNA sequence: TGTGCCAGCAGCTTATTTACAGGGGGAACTGAAGCTTTCTTT. The encoded protein is CASSLFTGGTEAFF.

This clone has only a few counts. The chain carries TRBV2 and TRBJ1-1; 8 bases are a match to TRBD1. The germline CDR1 and CDR2 sequences are SNHLY and FYNNEI. There are 12 residues in the CDR3. Trimming cost V 1 base and J 8 bases; bases outside gene matches: 0. The CDR3 loop is CASSEDRGEAFF. CDR3 nucleotide sequence: TGTGCCAGCAGTGAAGACAGGGGGGAAGCTTTCTTT.

V and J are TRBV11-3 and TRBJ2-5, with 9 bases aligning to TRBD1. There are 15 residues in the CDR3. Germline lookup yields CDR1 SGHNT and CDR2 YENEEA. V dropped 1 base and J dropped 5; count of bases not matched to a gene: 5. CDR3: CASSLVETGGETQYF. The CDR3 DNA follows: TGTGCCAGCAGCTTAGTCGAGACAGGGGGGGAGACCCAGTACTTC.

This clone was detected only a few times. The chain links TRBV7-2 to TRBJ1-3; possible D gene TRBD1, 6 bases. V lost 4 bases, J lost 0 bases, and 13 bases lay in between. The CDR3 sequence is 16 residues long. Germline V gives CDR1 SGHTA, CDR2 FQGNSA. The CDR3 sequence: CASSSSTGRSGNTIYF. CDR3 coding DNA: TGTGCCAGCAGCTCGTCAACAGGGCGCTCTGGAAACACCATATATTTT.

There are a few counts of this clone. V is TRBV6-6 and J is TRBJ1-4; D might be TRBD1 (5 bases). Looked up from germline, CDR1 is MNHNY and CDR2 is SVGAGI (reference sequence). There are 14 residues in the CDR3. With 7 bases removed from V and 5 bases from J, the gap between germline ends came to 14 bases. Written as DNA, the CDR3 is TGTGCCAGCATCCCTGGAGGGACGAATGAAAAACTGTTTTTT. Protein: CASIPGGTNEKLFF.

CDR3 protein: CASSARTGGNSPLHF. The DNA for the CDR3 is TGTGCCAGCAGCGCGAGGACAGGCGGGAATTCACCCCTCCACTTT. J is TRBJ1-6 and V is TRBV9, with TRBD1 identical over 7 bases. The CDR3 is made up of 15 amino acids. With V trimmed by 3 bases and J by 7 bases, 7 bases remained unmatched. Germline V CDR1 and CDR2: SGDLS, YYNGEE.

The J gene is TRBJ1-4, the V gene TRBV7-2; 10 bases agree with TRBD1. The trim removed 3 bases at V and 7 bases at J, leaving 2 bases unmatched. The CDR3 has 14 residues. CDR1 and CDR2 (germline): SGHTA, FQGNSA. The CDR3 DNA reads TGTGCCAGCAGCTTGAGACAGGGGGCTGAAAAACTGTTTTTT. Protein sequence: CASSLRQGAEKLFF.

The chain has TRBV10-2 and TRBJ2-7; 7 bases line up with TRBD1. Germline lookup yields CDR1 WSHSY and CDR2 SAAADI. The CDR3 sequence is 12 residues long. V was clipped by 8 bases and J by 6 bases; unmatched bases: 7. The CDR3 bases are TGCGCCAGCGAGACAGGGTTAGGCGAGCAGTACTTC. This codes for CASETGLGEQYF.

This clone was counted between two and nine times. The chain employs TRBV12-5 and TRBJ1-5; D call uncertain. The V end lost 0 bases, the J end lost 7 bases, and 13 bases lay between the germline ends. The CDR3 runs to 15 residues. From germline, CDR1 is LGHNT and CDR2 FRNRAP. Here the CDR3 DNA reads TGTGCTAGTGGTTTGGTGCAGGCAGAAGGCCAGCCCCAGCATTTT. Translation gives CASGLVQAEGQPQHF.

The rearrangement joins TRBV19 to TRBJ2-3; the D is unclear. Germline loops: CDR1 LNHDA, CDR2 SQIVND (reference sequence). Trimming removed 8 bases from V and 0 bases from J, with 6 bases in between. The CDR3 loop spans 12 amino acids. As DNA, the CDR3 is TGTGCCAGTGGATCTAGCACAGATACGCAGTATTTT. As protein: CASGSSTDTQYF.

The chain uses TRBV18 and TRBJ2-3; TRBD2 aligns across 7 bases. Germline CDR1 and CDR2: KGHSH and LQKENI. V shed 3 bases and J 1 base; nucleotides not matched to a gene: 1. The CDR3 sequence is 14 residues long. In DNA form, the CDR3 reads TGTGCCAGCTCACCCCTAGCGGGCACAGATACGCAGTATTTT. As protein: CASSPLAGTDTQYF.

A remark on this clone: One end of the junction does not line up with germline, which may come from a read error. The V call is TRBV7-7, the J call TRBJ2-2; 10 bases agree with TRBD1. CDR1 and CDR2 from the germline V gene are SSHAT and FNYEAQ (reference sequence). The CDR3 loop spans 16 amino acids. The CDR3 coding sequence is TGTGCTAGCAGCCGAGGGACAGGGGCGGGCACCGGGGAGCTGTTTTTT. Protein sequence: CASSRGTGAGTGELFF.

The gene calls are TRBV5-4 and TRBJ2-7, with 13 bases aligning to TRBD2. This CDR3 region has 15 residues. Losses at the gene ends were 3 bases for V and 5 bases for J; bases not matched to a gene: 5. CDR1 SGHNT and CDR2 YYREEE come from the germline V gene (reference sequence). The CDR3 nucleotides read TGTGCCAGCAGCTGGACTAGCGGGAGTGCCCACGAGCAGTACTTC. This gives the protein CASSWTSGSAHEQYF.

A remark on this clone: The same CDR3 arises from other DNA sequences in this sample as well. The chain has TRBV5-1 and TRBJ1-5; no reliable D call. CDR3 length: 15 amino acids. Trimming cost V 4 bases and J 5 bases, with 16 bases left between them. The germline CDR1 and CDR2 sequences are SGHRS and YFSETQ. The DNA for the CDR3 is TGCGCCAGCAGCCTTTTCGGGATAGCGGATCAGCCCCAGCATTTT. This gives the protein CASSLFGIADQPQHF. The variable domain in full, completed from reference TRBV5-1 and TRBJ1-5, reads KAGVTQTPRYLIKTRGQQVTLSCSPISGHRSVSWYQQTPGQGLQFLFEYFSETQRNKGNFPGRFSGRQFSNSRSEMNVSTLELGDSALYLCASSLFGIADQPQHFGDGTRLSIL.

Comments on this clone: With only one base between it and a far larger clone, this is likely a read error. In the same sample, other DNA sequences code for this CDR3. V usage is TRBV5-1 and J usage is TRBJ2-7; D gene uncertain. The germline V gene encodes CDR1 SGHRS and CDR2 YFSETQ. The germline V and J ends were trimmed by 0 bases and 2 bases, with 9 bases remaining between them. The length of the CDR3 is 14 residues. The DNA for the CDR3 is TGCGCCAGCAGCTTGGCTGGCGGTACCTACGAGCAGTACTTC. Its protein product is CASSLAGGTYEQYF.

DNA for the CDR3: TGTGCCGGCAAGTCTGGAAACACCATATATTTT. Encoded protein: CAGKSGNTIYF. The rearrangement joins TRBV6-6 to TRBJ1-3; no clear D. Trimming removed 11 bases at V and 1 base at J, with 6 bases between. The CDR3 is made up of 11 amino acids. Per germline, CDR1 MNHNY and CDR2 SVGAGI (reference sequence).

The rearrangement uses TRBV5-1 and TRBJ2-2; D is undetermined. The V end lost 4 bases, the J end lost 3 bases, and 4 bases lay between the germline ends. The CDR3 is 12 amino acids. In germline, CDR1 is SGHRS, CDR2 YFSETQ. The CDR3 DNA sequence: TGCGCCAGCAGCCGGGACACCGGGGAGCTGTTTTTT. The encoded protein is CASSRDTGELFF.

The chain joins TRBV6-1 to TRBJ1-5, with D perhaps TRBD1 (6 bases). The CDR3 loop spans 13 amino acids. CDR1 MNHNS and CDR2 SASEGT come from the germline V gene. Between the trimmed V and J ends, which lost 6 bases and 6 bases, there was a span of 12 bases. The DNA for the CDR3 is TGTGCCAGCAGCCTCGGACAGCCTCAGCCCCAGCATTTT. Its translation is CASSLGQPQPQHF.